This TCR beta chain comes out of a study of early T cells in non-severe SARS-CoV-2 infection. At the level of the study: Chains from this unsorted whole-blood bulk RNA could not be paired.

This clonotype showed up many times. Its antigen is unknown. Each cDNA molecule carried a unique molecular identifier. TCRdb called the 5' RACE reads again in MiXCR, with one record for every CDR3 protein. The sample has some 80,000 distinct CDR3 sequences, roughly 4.7% seen once. The junction had 13 bases not matched to a gene; V was cut back by 5 bases and J by 7 bases. CDR1 is SEHNR and CDR2 is FQNEAQ in the germline V gene (reference sequence). The CDR3 sequence is 16 residues long. Broader study findings: Clonotype matching in VDJdb favored anti-spike CD8 responses and did not capture private and CD4 specificities.

The chain recombines TRBV7-9 with TRBJ2-1; TRBD2 matches at 8 bases. The sample here was whole blood, taken at baseline. The sequence derives from an adult who was a healthcare worker with PCR-confirmed SARS-CoV-2 infection or an uninfected control (not recorded which). The DNA for the CDR3 is TGTGCCAGCAGCACCCGGAAAGCGGGAGAGCGGAATGAGCAGTTCTTC. This gives the protein CASSTRKAGERNEQFF.